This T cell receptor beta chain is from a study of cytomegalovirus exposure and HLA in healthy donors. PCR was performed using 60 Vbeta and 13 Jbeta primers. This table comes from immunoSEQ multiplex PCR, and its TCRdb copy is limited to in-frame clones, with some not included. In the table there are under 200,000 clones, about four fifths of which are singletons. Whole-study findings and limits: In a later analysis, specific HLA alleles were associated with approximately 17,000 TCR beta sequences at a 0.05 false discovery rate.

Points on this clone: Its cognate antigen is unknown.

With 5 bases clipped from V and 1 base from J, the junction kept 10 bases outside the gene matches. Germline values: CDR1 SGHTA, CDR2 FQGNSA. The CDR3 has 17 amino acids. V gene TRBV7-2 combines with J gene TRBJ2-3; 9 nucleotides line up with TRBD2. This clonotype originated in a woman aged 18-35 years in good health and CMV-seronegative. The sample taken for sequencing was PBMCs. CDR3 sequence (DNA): TGTGCCAGCAGCCTACCATGGCGGGAGGGAGGCACAGATACGCAGTATTTT. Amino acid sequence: CASSLPWREGGTDTQYF.